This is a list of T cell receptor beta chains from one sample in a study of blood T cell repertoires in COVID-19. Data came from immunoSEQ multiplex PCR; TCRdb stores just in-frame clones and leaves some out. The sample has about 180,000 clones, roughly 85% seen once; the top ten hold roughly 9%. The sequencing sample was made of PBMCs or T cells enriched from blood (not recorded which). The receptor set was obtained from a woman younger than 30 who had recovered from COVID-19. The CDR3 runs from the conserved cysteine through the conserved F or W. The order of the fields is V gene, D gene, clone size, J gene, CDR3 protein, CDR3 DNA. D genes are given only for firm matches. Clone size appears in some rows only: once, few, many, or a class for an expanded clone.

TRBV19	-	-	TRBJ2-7	CASSTWVRDNSYEQYF	TGTGCCAGTAGTACCTGGGTGAGGGACAACTCCTACGAGCAGTACTTC
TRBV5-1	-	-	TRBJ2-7	CASSSEYEQYF	TGCGCCAGCAGCTCAGAATACGAGCAGTACTTC
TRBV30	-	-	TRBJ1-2	CAWRPNTDYGYTF	TGTGCCTGGAGACCCAATACGGACTATGGCTACACCTTC
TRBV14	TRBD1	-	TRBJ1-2	CASSQDMGDSRNYGYTF	TGTGCCAGCAGCCAAGATATGGGGGACAGTCGTAACTATGGCTACACCTTC
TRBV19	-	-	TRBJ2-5	CASSGTLQETQYF	TGTGCCAGTAGCGGGACATTACAAGAGACCCAGTACTTC
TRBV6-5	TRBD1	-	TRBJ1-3	CASSYGTGAGNTIYF	TGTGCCAGCAGTTACGGGACAGGGGCTGGAAACACCATATATTTT
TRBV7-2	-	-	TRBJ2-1	CATGRDPNNEQFF	TGTGCCACAGGGCGGGATCCTAACAATGAGCAGTTCTTC
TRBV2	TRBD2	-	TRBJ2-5	CASSEFSGRAKYQETQYF	TGTGCCAGCAGTGAATTTAGCGGGAGGGCCAAGTACCAAGAGACCCAGTACTTC
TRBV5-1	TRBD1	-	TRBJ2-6	CASSLEYRDSFFLLSGANVLTF	TGCGCCAGCAGCTTGGAATATAGGGACAGCTTTTTTTTATTATCTGGGGCCAACGTCCTGACTTTC
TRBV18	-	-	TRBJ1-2	CASSPPVGDGYTF	TGTGCCAGCTCACCACCAGTTGGAGATGGCTACACCTTC
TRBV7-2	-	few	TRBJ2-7	CASSLGGPYEQYF	TGTGCCAGCAGCCTAGGAGGCCCCTACGAGCAGTACTTC
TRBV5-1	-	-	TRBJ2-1	CASSLGTDYNEQFF	TGCGCCAGCAGCTTGGGGACAGACTACAATGAGCAGTTCTTC
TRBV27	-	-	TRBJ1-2	CASSLSDRGYGYTF	TGTGCCAGCAGTTTATCCGATAGGGGCTATGGCTACACCTTC
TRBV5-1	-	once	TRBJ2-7	CASSQDISYEQYF	TGCGCCAGCAGCCAGGACATCTCCTACGAGCAGTACTTC
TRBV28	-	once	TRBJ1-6	CASSSDTPTPLHF	TGTGCCAGCAGTTCGGACACGCCGACACCCCTCCACTTT
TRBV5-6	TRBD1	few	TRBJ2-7	CASSQGRTGPFPEQYF	TGTGCCAGCAGCCAGGGTCGGACAGGCCCCTTTCCCGAGCAGTACTTC
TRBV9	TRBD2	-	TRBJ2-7	CASSAGGASSYEQYF	TGTGCCAGCAGCGCCGGGGGGGCGAGCTCCTACGAGCAGTACTTC
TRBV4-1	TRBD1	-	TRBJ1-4	CASSLPGQSNEKLFF	TGCGCCAGCAGCCTACCGGGACAGTCGAATGAAAAACTGTTTTTT
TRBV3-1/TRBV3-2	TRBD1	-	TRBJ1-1	CASSQDQSHSPGRGFTEAFF	TGTGCCAGCAGCCAAGATCAGTCCCATTCCCCAGGCAGGGGGTTCACTGAAGCTTTCTTT
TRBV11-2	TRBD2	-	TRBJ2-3	CASSLTSSADTQYF	TGTGCCAGCAGCTTGACTAGCTCCGCAGATACGCAGTATTTT
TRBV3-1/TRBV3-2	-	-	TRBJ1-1	CASSQARSAGNTEAFF	TGTGCCAGCAGCCAAGCGCGGAGCGCGGGGAACACTGAAGCTTTCTTT
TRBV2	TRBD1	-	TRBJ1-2	CASSELGQGDYGYTF	TGTGCCAGCAGTGAACTCGGACAGGGAGACTATGGCTACACCTTC
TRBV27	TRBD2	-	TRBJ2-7	CASSDLASGSYEQYF	TGTGCCAGCAGCGATTTGGCTAGCGGGTCCTACGAGCAGTACTTC
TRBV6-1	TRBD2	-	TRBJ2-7	CASSDFRLAESSEQYF	TGTGCCAGCAGTGATTTTCGACTAGCGGAATCTTCCGAGCAGTACTTC
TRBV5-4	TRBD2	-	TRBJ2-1	CASSLGLSGYSYNEQFF	TGTGCCAGCAGCTTGGGGCTTAGCGGGTACTCCTACAATGAGCAGTTCTTC
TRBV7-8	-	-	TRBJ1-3	CASSKQGVSGNTIYF	TGTGCCAGCAGCAAACAGGGAGTCTCTGGAAACACCATATATTTT
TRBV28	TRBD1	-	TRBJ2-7	CASSLTQGPEQYF	TGTGCCAGCAGTTTAACACAGGGGCCCGAGCAGTACTTC